Sequencing of this T cell receptor beta chain was carried out in a study of cytomegalovirus exposure and HLA in healthy donors. PCR amplification relied on 60 Vbeta primers (plus 13 Jbeta primers). TCRdb's table, derived via immunoSEQ multiplex PCR, lists solely in-frame clones and lacks some. The table has roughly 160,000 clones, about 85% seen once; the top ten hold 1%. Germline lookup yields CDR1 SNHLY and CDR2 FYNNEI. The CDR3 sequence is 10 residues long. Trimming left V 8 bases short and J 7 bases short, with 8 bases between. This clone was counted once. This chain uses TRBV2 with TRBJ1-2; no firm D call. Sequencing used PBMCs. The receptor comes from a boy between 2 and 10 years old in good health and CMV-seronegative. CDR3 bases: TGTGCCAGCGGAGATGGTGGCTACACCTTC. It is translated as CASGDGGYTF.